The rows below give T cell receptor beta chains drawn from one sample of a study of T cell responses to AZD1222 COVID-19 vaccine. Generated by immunoSEQ multiplex PCR, the TCRdb table keeps only in-frame clones and is missing some. Of roughly 180,000 clones listed, 85% to 95% are singletons. This sample comprised peripheral blood, obtained 28 days after the second dose of the MenACWY control vaccine. Receptor source: an adult who received the MenACWY meningococcal vaccine as a control. The CDR3 runs from the conserved cysteine through the conserved F or W. The D gene is left open where the match is weak. Size values are once, few and many counts, or a class for expanded clones, and some rows have none.

v_call,clone_size,d_call,j_call,cdr3_aa,cdr3_nt
TRBV5-4,once,-,TRBJ1-5,CASSQDSGSGAQHF,TGTGCCAGCAGCCAGGACAGCGGGTCGGGGGCCCAGCATTTT
TRBV5-1,-,-,TRBJ2-7,CASSWGRLGAEQYF,TGCGCCAGCAGCTGGGGACGTCTCGGAGCCGAGCAGTACTTC
TRBV29-1,-,-,TRBJ1-5,CSAAAGNQPQHF,TGCAGCGCGGCGGCAGGGAACCAGCCCCAGCATTTT
TRBV6-5,-,-,TRBJ1-1,CASNQVTEAFF,TGTGCCAGCAATCAGGTCACTGAAGCTTTCTTT
TRBV4-3,-,TRBD1,TRBJ1-6,CASSQEVQGAGSPLHF,TGCGCCAGCAGCCAAGAAGTACAGGGGGCTGGTTCACCCCTCCACTTT
TRBV29-1,-,-,TRBJ1-2,CSVVVGSVGGYTF,TGCAGCGTTGTAGTGGGGTCCGTGGGGGGCTACACCTTC
TRBV28,-,-,TRBJ1-1,CASSVSGHPGRTEAFF,TGTGCCAGCAGCGTCTCGGGACACCCAGGGAGGACTGAAGCTTTCTTT
TRBV6-5,once,-,TRBJ1-5,CASSRQEFSNQPQHF,TGTGCCAGCAGCCGACAGGAGTTTAGCAATCAGCCCCAGCATTTT
TRBV11-2,once,-,TRBJ1-1,CASSLSGQVNTEAFF,TGTGCCAGCAGCTTATCAGGGCAGGTGAACACTGAAGCTTTCTTT
TRBV4-1,-,-,TRBJ1-1,CASSQGHGNTEAFF,TGCGCCAGCAGCCAAGGCCATGGGAATACTGAAGCTTTCTTT
TRBV7-3,-,TRBD2,TRBJ2-3,CASSLTSGRPDTQYF,TGTGCCAGCAGCTTAACTAGCGGGAGACCAGATACGCAGTATTTT
TRBV30,few,-,TRBJ1-4,CAWSVLGEKLFF,TGTGCCTGGAGTGTACTGGGGGAAAAACTGTTTTTT
TRBV18,-,TRBD1,TRBJ2-2,CASSFRGQDVSGELFF,TGTGCCAGCTCGTTCCGAGGACAGGATGTATCCGGGGAGCTGTTTTTT
TRBV19,once,-,TRBJ1-4,CASSWGLLATNEKLFF,TGTGCCAGTAGTTGGGGCCTTCTTGCAACTAATGAAAAACTGTTTTTT
TRBV6-1,-,-,TRBJ1-4,CASSGLQTTVKEKLFF,TGTGCCAGCAGTGGGCTTCAGACAACTGTGAAGGAAAAACTGTTTTTT
TRBV7-8,-,-,TRBJ2-2,CASSLGPRNTGELFF,TGTGCCAGCAGCTTGGGACCCCGGAACACCGGGGAGCTGTTTTTT
TRBV18,-,-,TRBJ1-1,CASSPSLGADTEAFF,TGTGCCAGCTCACCGTCCCTGGGGGCGGACACTGAAGCTTTCTTT
TRBV30,-,-,TRBJ1-5,CAWSRQTNNQPQHF,TGTGCCTGGAGTAGGCAGACAAACAATCAGCCCCAGCATTTT
TRBV30,-,-,TRBJ1-5,CAWSVDRHQPQHF,TGTGCCTGGAGCGTCGACAGGCATCAGCCCCAGCATTTT
TRBV5-1,once,TRBD1,TRBJ1-6,CASSLGSGQGTSPLHF,TGCGCCAGCAGCTTGGGATCAGGACAGGGGACTTCACCCCTCCACTTT
TRBV19,once,-,TRBJ2-5,CASSPTGGLFQETQYF,TGTGCCAGTAGTCCGACCGGGGGTCTCTTCCAAGAGACCCAGTACTTC
TRBV18,-,-,TRBJ2-7,CASSPLGPYEQYF,TGTGCCAGCTCACCGCTAGGGCCCTACGAGCAGTACTTC
TRBV7-8,-,-,TRBJ1-2,CASSPYAGGYTF,TGTGCCAGCAGCCCTTATGCGGGTGGCTACACCTTC
TRBV18,-,TRBD1,TRBJ1-1,CASSSGQVSEAFF,TGTGCCAGCTCGTCTGGACAGGTTTCAGAAGCTTTCTTT
TRBV7-3,-,-,TRBJ2-2,CASSISGTQNTGELFF,TGTGCCAGCAGCATTTCCGGGACCCAGAACACCGGGGAGCTGTTTTTT
TRBV5-8,-,-,TRBJ2-5,CASSLARLRGEETQYF,TGTGCCAGCAGCTTGGCCCGCCTCAGGGGCGAAGAGACCCAGTACTTC
TRBV28,-,-,TRBJ1-4,CASSRSGTGNEKLFF,TGTGCCAGCAGTCGTTCTGGGACGGGGAATGAAAAACTGTTTTTT
TRBV6-5,-,-,TRBJ1-1,CASSYSFRNTEAFF,TGTGCCAGCAGTTACTCATTCCGGAACACTGAAGCTTTCTTT
TRBV7-6,-,-,TRBJ1-1,CASSLGASLNTEAFF,TGTGCCAGCAGCTTAGGGGCAAGCCTGAACACTGAAGCTTTCTTT
TRBV19,-,-,TRBJ2-7,CASSIAPLYEQYF,TGTGCCAGTAGTATCGCCCCCCTTTACGAGCAGTACTTC
TRBV19,-,-,TRBJ1-5,CASTPSQGPQHF,TGTGCCAGTACCCCCTCCCAGGGGCCCCAGCATTTT
TRBV5-1,-,TRBD1,TRBJ1-2,CASSLFGTGEGGYTF,TGCGCCAGCAGCTTGTTTGGGACAGGGGAAGGTGGCTACACCTTC
TRBV19,-,-,TRBJ1-5,CASSITGVTSNQPQHF,TGTGCCAGTAGTATCACTGGGGTGACAAGCAATCAGCCCCAGCATTTT
TRBV10-1,few,-,TRBJ1-1,CASRARERTEAFF,TGCGCCAGCAGGGCCAGGGAAAGGACTGAAGCTTTCTTT
TRBV2,-,TRBD1,TRBJ1-2,CASTPGQGNYGYTF,TGTGCCAGCACCCCTGGACAGGGGAACTATGGCTACACCTTC
TRBV5-1,-,-,TRBJ2-7,CASSLEASGAGLF,TGCGCCAGCAGCTTGGAGGCCTCAGGGGCTGGCCTCTTC
TRBV4-2,-,-,TRBJ1-4,CASSQLGGPVQSNEKLFF,TGTGCCAGCAGCCAATTAGGCGGTCCGGTCCAGTCTAATGAAAAACTGTTTTTT